This TCR beta chain came from a study of identifying expanded T cells in peripheral blood. Here immunoSEQ multiplex PCR was the method, and the copy in TCRdb shows in-frame clones only, minus some. The sample contains 60,000 to 70,000 clones, approximately 87% of which appear only once. This CDR3 contains 11 residues. Germline values: CDR1 MDHEN, CDR2 SYDVKM. The ends were cut back, 1 base at V and 11 bases at J, with 5 bases in the middle. Input material: blood. This chain uses TRBV28 with TRBJ1-4; D not resolved. The TCR was taken from a person aged 18-70 years in good health. CDR3 bases: TGTGCCAGCAGTTTATATGGGAAACTGTTTTTT. This gives the protein CASSLYGKLFF.